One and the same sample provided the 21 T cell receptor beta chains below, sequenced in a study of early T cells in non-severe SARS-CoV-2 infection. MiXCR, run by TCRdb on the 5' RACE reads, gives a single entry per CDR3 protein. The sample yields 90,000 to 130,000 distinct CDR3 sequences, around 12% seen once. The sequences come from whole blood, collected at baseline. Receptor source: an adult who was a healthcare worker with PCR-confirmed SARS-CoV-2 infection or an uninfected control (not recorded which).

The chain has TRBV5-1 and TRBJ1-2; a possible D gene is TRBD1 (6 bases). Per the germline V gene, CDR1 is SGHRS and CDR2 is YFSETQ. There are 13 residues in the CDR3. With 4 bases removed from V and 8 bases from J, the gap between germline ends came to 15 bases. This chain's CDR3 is CASSLENREGYTF. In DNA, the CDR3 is TGCGCCAGCAGCCTAGAGAACAGGGAAGGCTACACCTTC.

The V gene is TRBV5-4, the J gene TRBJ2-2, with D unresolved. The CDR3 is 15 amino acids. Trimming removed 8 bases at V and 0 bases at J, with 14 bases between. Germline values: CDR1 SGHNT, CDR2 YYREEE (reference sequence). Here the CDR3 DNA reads TGTGCCAGTAAGAACCCCTTCACGAACACCGGGGAGCTGTTTTTT. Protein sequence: CASKNPFTNTGELFF.

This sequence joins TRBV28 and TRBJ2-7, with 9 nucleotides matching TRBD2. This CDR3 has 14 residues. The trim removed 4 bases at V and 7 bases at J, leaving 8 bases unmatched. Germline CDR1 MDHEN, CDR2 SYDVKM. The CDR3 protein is CASSWGLAEKEQYF. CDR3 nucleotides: TGTGCCAGCAGTTGGGGACTAGCCGAGAAGGAGCAGTACTTC.

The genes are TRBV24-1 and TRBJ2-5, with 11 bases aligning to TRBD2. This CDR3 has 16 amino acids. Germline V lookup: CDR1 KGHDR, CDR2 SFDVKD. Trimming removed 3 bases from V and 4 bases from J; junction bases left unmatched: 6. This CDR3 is CATSDPLAGDGETQYF. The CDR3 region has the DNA TGTGCCACCAGTGATCCACTAGCGGGGGACGGAGAGACCCAGTACTTC.

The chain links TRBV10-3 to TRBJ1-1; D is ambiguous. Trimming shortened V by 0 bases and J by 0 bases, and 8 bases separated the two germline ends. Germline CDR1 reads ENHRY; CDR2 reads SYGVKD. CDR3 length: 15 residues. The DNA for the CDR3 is TGTGCCATCAGTGAGTCGATAACCTTGAACACTGAAGCTTTCTTT. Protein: CAISESITLNTEAFF.

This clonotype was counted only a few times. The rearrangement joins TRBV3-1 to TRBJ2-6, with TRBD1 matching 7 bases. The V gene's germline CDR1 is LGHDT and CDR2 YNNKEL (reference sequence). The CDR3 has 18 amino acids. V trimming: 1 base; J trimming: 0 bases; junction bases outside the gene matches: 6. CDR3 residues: CASSQVIGGRSGANVLTF. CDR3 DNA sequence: TGTGCCAGCAGCCAAGTTATAGGGGGCCGCTCTGGGGCCAACGTCCTGACTTTC.

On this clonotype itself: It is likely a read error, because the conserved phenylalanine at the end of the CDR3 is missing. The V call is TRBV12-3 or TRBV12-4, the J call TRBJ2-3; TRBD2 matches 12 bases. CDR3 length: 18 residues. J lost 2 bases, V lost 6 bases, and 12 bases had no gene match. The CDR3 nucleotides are TGTGCCAGCAGAGACTCCGGACTAGCGGGGAACGACACAGATACGCAGTATTTA. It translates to CASRDSGLAGNDTDTQYL.

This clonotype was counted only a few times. CDR3 sequence reads: CSASPDRGGNTIYF. The CDR3 coding sequence is TGCAGTGCTAGCCCCGACAGGGGTGGAAACACCATATATTTT. The chain carries TRBV20-1 and TRBJ1-3; 8 bases are a match to TRBD1. Germline values: CDR1 DFQATT, CDR2 SNEGSKA (reference sequence). The J segment lost 3 bases and the V segment lost 3 bases, leaving 4 bases of the junction unmatched. This CDR3 comprises 14 residues.

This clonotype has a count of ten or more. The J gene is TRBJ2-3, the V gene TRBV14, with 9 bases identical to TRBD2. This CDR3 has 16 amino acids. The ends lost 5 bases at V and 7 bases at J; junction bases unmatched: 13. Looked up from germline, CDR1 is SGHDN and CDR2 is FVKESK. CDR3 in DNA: TGTGCCAGCAGCTACGTCCCGGGACTAGCTTTAAATACGCAGTATTTT. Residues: CASSYVPGLALNTQYF.

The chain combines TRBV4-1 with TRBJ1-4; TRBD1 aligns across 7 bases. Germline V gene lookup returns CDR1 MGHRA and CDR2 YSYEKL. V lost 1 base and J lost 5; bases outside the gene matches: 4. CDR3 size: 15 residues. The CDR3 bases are TGCGCCAGCAGCCAAGGACAGGGTAGGAATGAAAAACTGTTTTTT. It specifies CASSQGQGRNEKLFF.

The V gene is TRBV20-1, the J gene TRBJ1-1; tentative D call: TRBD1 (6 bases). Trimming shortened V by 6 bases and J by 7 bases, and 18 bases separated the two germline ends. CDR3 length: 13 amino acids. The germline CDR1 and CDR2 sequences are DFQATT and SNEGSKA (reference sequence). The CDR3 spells CSAAGQLAGEAFF. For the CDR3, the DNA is TGCAGTGCCGCAGGACAGTTGGCGGGTGAAGCTTTCTTT.

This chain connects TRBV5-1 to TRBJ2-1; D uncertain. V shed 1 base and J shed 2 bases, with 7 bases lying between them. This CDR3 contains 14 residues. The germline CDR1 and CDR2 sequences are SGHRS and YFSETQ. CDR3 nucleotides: TGCGCCAGCAGCTTGATGGGTCCCTACAATGAGCAGTTCTTC. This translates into CASSLMGPYNEQFF. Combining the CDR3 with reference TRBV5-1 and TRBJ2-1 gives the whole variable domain KAGVTQTPRYLIKTRGQQVTLSCSPISGHRSVSWYQQTPGQGLQFLFEYFSETQRNKGNFPGRFSGRQFSNSRSEMNVSTLELGDSALYLCASSLMGPYNEQFFGPGTRLTVL.

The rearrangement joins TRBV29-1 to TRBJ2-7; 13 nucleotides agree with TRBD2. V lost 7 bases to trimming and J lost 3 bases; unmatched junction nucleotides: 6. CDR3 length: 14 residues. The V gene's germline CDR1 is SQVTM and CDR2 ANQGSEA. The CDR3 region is CSARLAGGFYEQYF. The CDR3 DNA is TGCAGCGCCCGACTAGCGGGAGGTTTCTACGAGCAGTACTTC.

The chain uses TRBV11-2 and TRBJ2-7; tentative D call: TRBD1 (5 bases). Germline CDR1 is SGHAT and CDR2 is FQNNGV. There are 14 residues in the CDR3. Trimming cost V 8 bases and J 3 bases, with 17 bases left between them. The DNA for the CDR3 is TGTGCCAGCGGGATTGATTTCGGACACTACGAGCAGTACTTC. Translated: CASGIDFGHYEQYF.

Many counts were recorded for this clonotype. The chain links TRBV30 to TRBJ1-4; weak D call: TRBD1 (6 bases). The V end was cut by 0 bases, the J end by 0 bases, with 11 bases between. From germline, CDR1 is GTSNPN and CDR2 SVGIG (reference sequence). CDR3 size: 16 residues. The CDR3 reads CAWSVGRGATNEKLFF. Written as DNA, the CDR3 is TGTGCCTGGAGTGTAGGCAGGGGAGCAACTAATGAAAAACTGTTTTTT.

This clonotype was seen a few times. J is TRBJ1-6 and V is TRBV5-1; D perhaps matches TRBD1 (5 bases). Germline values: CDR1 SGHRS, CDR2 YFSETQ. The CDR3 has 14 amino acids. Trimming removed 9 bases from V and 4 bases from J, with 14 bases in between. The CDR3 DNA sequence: TGCGCCACCCGGAGGGACGGATATAATTCACCCCTCCACTTT. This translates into CATRRDGYNSPLHF.

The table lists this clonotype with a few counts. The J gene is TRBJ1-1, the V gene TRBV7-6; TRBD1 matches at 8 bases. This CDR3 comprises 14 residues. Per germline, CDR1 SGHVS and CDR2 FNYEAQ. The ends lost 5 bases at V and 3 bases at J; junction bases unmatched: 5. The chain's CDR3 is CASSTGQGYTEAFF. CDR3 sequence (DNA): TGTGCCAGCAGCACCGGACAGGGATACACTGAAGCTTTCTTT. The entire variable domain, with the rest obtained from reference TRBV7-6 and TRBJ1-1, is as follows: GAGVSQSPRYKVTKRGQDVALRCDPISGHVSLYWYRQALGQGPEFLTYFNYEAQQDKSGLPNDRFSAERPEGSISTLTIQRTEQRDSAMYRCASSTGQGYTEAFFGQGTRLTVV.

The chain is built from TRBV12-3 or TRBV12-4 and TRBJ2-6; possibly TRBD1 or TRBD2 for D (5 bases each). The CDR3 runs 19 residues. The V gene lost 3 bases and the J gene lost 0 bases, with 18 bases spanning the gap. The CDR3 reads CASSLSRDRLLSGANVLTF. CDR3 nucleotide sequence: TGTGCCAGCAGTTTGAGTCGAGACAGACTACTCTCTGGGGCCAACGTCCTGACTTTC.

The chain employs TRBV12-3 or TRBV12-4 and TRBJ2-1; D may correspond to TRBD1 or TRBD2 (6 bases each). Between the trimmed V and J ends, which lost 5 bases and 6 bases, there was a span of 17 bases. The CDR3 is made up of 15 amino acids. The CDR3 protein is CASSPPGSGANEQFF. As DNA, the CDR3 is TGTGCCAGCAGTCCGCCGGGATCGGGGGCCAATGAGCAGTTCTTC.

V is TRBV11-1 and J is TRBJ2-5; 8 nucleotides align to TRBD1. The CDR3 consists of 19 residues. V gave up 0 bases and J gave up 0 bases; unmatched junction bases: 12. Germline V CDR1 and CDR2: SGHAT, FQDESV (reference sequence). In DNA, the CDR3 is TGTGCCAGCAGCTTAGCGAAGGTTGCGGGACAGGCCTACCAAGAGACCCAGTACTTC. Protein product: CASSLAKVAGQAYQETQYF.

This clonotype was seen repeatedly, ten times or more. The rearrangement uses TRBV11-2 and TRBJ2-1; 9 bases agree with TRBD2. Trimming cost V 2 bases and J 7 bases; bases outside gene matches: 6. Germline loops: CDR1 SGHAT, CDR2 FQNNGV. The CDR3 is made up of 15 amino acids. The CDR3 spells CASSLRLAGRNEQFF. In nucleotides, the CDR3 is TGTGCCAGCAGCTTACGGCTAGCGGGGCGTAATGAGCAGTTCTTC.